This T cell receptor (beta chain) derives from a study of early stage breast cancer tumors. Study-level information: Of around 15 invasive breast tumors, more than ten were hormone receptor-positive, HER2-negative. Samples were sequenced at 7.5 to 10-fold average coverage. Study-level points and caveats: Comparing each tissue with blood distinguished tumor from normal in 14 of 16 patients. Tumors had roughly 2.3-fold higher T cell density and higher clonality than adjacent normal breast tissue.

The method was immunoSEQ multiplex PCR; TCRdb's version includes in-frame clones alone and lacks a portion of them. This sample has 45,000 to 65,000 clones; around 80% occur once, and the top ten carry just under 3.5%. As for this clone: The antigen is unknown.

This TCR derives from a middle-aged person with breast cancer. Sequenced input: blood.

The CDR3 nucleotides read TGTGCCAGCAGGGGAGAGGGCATTCAGCCCCAGCATTTT. This codes for CASRGEGIQPQHF. The gene calls are TRBV6-1 and TRBJ1-5; D unclear. Germline assignment: CDR1 MNHNS and CDR2 SASEGT. The V end was cut by 6 bases, the J end by 6 bases, with 12 bases between. The CDR3 sequence is 13 residues long.